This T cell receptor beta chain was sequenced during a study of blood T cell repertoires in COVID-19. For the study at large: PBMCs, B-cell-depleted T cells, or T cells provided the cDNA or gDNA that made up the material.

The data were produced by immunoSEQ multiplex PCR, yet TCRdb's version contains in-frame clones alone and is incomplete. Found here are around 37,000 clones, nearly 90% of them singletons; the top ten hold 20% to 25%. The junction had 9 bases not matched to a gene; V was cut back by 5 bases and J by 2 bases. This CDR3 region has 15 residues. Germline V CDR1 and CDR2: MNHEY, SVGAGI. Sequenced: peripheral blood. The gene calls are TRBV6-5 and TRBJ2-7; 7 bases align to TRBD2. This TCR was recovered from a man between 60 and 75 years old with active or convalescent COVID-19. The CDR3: CASSPGGTPAYEQYF. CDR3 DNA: TGTGCCAGCAGTCCCGGGGGGACTCCAGCCTACGAGCAGTACTTC.